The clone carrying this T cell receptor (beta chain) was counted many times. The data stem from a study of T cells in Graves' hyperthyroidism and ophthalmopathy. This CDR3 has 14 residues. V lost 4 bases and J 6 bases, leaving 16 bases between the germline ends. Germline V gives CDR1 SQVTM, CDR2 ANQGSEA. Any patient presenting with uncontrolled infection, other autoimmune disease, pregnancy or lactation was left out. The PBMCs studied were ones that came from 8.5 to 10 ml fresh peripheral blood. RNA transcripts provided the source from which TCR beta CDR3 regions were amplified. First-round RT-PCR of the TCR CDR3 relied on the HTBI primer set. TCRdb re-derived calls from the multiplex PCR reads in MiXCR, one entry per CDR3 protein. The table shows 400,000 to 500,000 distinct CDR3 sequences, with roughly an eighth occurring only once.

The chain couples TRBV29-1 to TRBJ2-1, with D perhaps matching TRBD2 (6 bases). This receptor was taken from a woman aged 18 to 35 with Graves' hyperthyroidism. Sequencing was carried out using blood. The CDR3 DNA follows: TGCAGCGTTGTAATTGGGGGGAAAATCAATGAGCAGTTCTTC. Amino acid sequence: CSVVIGGKINEQFF.